These T cell receptor beta chains were read from a single sample in a study of T cells in Graves' hyperthyroidism and ophthalmopathy. TCRdb itself ran the multiplex PCR reads through MiXCR, one entry per CDR3 protein. Counted here are around 720,000 distinct CDR3 sequences, 35% occurring once; the ten biggest clones make up around 32%. Specimen: blood. The receptors were gathered from a woman between 40 and 50 years old with Graves' hyperthyroidism. Each CDR3 is given with its conserved first and last residue. The order of the fields is V gene, clone size, J gene, CDR3 protein. Clone sizes are given selectively: once, few, many, or a class where the clone is expanded.

v_call: TRBV7-6
clone_size: many
j_call: TRBJ2-7
cdr3_aa: CASSFKKSGRESYEQYF

v_call: TRBV19
clone_size: many
j_call: TRBJ1-2
cdr3_aa: CASSIAGTNYGYTF

v_call: TRBV28
clone_size: -
j_call: TRBJ1-5
cdr3_aa: CASRSFGNQPQHF

v_call: TRBV20-1
clone_size: -
j_call: TRBJ1-2
cdr3_aa: CSAKEQGKFVGGYTF

v_call: TRBV10-2
clone_size: -
j_call: TRBJ1-3
cdr3_aa: CASMKGASGNTIYF

v_call: TRBV12-3/TRBV12-4
clone_size: few
j_call: TRBJ2-5
cdr3_aa: CASSLQKGQETQYF

v_call: TRBV19
clone_size: -
j_call: TRBJ1-5
cdr3_aa: CASSALGVFGNQPLHF

v_call: TRBV20-1
clone_size: few
j_call: TRBJ2-5
cdr3_aa: CSARDLTFAETQYF

v_call: TRBV7-2
clone_size: few
j_call: TRBJ1-5
cdr3_aa: CASSLARTASNQPQHF

v_call: TRBV7-2
clone_size: many
j_call: TRBJ1-6
cdr3_aa: CASSSGGGQKHSPLHF

v_call: TRBV10-1
clone_size: many
j_call: TRBJ1-1
cdr3_aa: CASTPDSLYTEAFF

v_call: TRBV4-1
clone_size: -
j_call: TRBJ2-7
cdr3_aa: CASSQEGTGGPYEQYF

v_call: TRBV7-2
clone_size: many
j_call: TRBJ2-5
cdr3_aa: CASSFWGQETQYF

v_call: TRBV2
clone_size: -
j_call: TRBJ1-5
cdr3_aa: CASTRDLNQPQHF

v_call: TRBV7-9
clone_size: few
j_call: TRBJ1-4
cdr3_aa: CASSQGSGGNEKLFF

v_call: TRBV10-3
clone_size: many
j_call: TRBJ2-7
cdr3_aa: CAISVRGIYEQYF

v_call: TRBV29-1
clone_size: -
j_call: TRBJ2-3
cdr3_aa: CSVALPGDRADTQYF

v_call: TRBV19
clone_size: few
j_call: TRBJ2-7
cdr3_aa: CASRAGATYEQYF

v_call: TRBV10-3
clone_size: many
j_call: TRBJ1-1
cdr3_aa: CASSDKENTEAFF

v_call: TRBV5-5
clone_size: few
j_call: TRBJ2-5
cdr3_aa: CASSPGLPSETQYF

v_call: TRBV19
clone_size: -
j_call: TRBJ2-6
cdr3_aa: CASSLNPPGSGANVLTF

v_call: TRBV7-3
clone_size: many
j_call: TRBJ2-7
cdr3_aa: CASSQGNLYEQYF

v_call: TRBV10-3
clone_size: -
j_call: TRBJ2-6
cdr3_aa: CAISGTGGDVLTF

v_call: TRBV7-2
clone_size: few
j_call: TRBJ2-2
cdr3_aa: CASSTRQGGTGELFF

v_call: TRBV19
clone_size: -
j_call: TRBJ2-5
cdr3_aa: CASSHGAGRETQYF

v_call: TRBV6-5
clone_size: -
j_call: TRBJ2-2
cdr3_aa: CASSRDSAVNTEELFF

v_call: TRBV14
clone_size: many
j_call: TRBJ1-1
cdr3_aa: CASSQTGRKTEAFF

v_call: TRBV9
clone_size: few
j_call: TRBJ1-5
cdr3_aa: CASSGGGNSNQPQHF

v_call: TRBV16
clone_size: -
j_call: TRBJ1-5
cdr3_aa: CASSQGRNNQPQHF

v_call: TRBV11-1
clone_size: many
j_call: TRBJ2-7
cdr3_aa: CASSRDSGPYEQYF

v_call: TRBV10-3
clone_size: many
j_call: TRBJ1-5
cdr3_aa: CATGDRGLNQPQHF

v_call: TRBV6-1
clone_size: -
j_call: TRBJ1-2
cdr3_aa: CASSEGVGTAYGYTF

v_call: TRBV6-1
clone_size: -
j_call: TRBJ2-5
cdr3_aa: CASSENSGLALQLYF

v_call: TRBV4-3
clone_size: few
j_call: TRBJ1-6
cdr3_aa: CASSYSGSYNSPLHF

v_call: TRBV13
clone_size: -
j_call: TRBJ2-7
cdr3_aa: CASSQRADRGAHEQYF

v_call: TRBV7-6
clone_size: many
j_call: TRBJ1-4
cdr3_aa: CASARDGDEKLFF

v_call: TRBV2
clone_size: few
j_call: TRBJ1-5
cdr3_aa: CASRTGEMGNQPQHF

v_call: TRBV12-3/TRBV12-4
clone_size: few
j_call: TRBJ1-1
cdr3_aa: CASSFLLPEAFF

v_call: TRBV19
clone_size: many
j_call: TRBJ2-5
cdr3_aa: CASSPGGQGTQYF

v_call: TRBV7-9
clone_size: many
j_call: TRBJ1-3
cdr3_aa: CASSPEGSGNTIYF

v_call: TRBV7-2
clone_size: -
j_call: TRBJ1-2
cdr3_aa: CASSQNTKPWDSSYGYTF

v_call: TRBV12-3/TRBV12-4
clone_size: -
j_call: TRBJ2-7
cdr3_aa: CASSRPGGGEQYF

v_call: TRBV6-2/TRBV6-3
clone_size: many
j_call: TRBJ1-1
cdr3_aa: CASSSRGATEAFF

v_call: TRBV11-2
clone_size: -
j_call: TRBJ2-7
cdr3_aa: CASSFRSQGGLSYEQYF

v_call: TRBV2
clone_size: few
j_call: TRBJ2-7
cdr3_aa: CASSPSGGGTYEQYF

v_call: TRBV2
clone_size: -
j_call: TRBJ2-6
cdr3_aa: CASNIAGGSGANVLTF

v_call: TRBV6-5
clone_size: few
j_call: TRBJ2-7
cdr3_aa: CASRDSRDRPYEQYF